This TCR beta chain was observed in a study of blood T cell repertoires in COVID-19. Study-wide background: Samples came from the United States, Italy and Spain, spanning acute and convalescent COVID-19. In each case, the material was cDNA or gDNA derived from T cells, B-cell-depleted T cells, or PBMCs.

Germline CDR1 is LNHDA and CDR2 is SQIVND (reference sequence). The junction had 3 bases not matched to a gene; V was cut back by 4 bases and J by 1 base. The CDR3 consists of 16 residues. Under the authors' procedure: Nucleated cell counts were estimated from reference gene primer amplification. The data were produced by immunoSEQ multiplex PCR, yet TCRdb's version contains in-frame clones alone and is incomplete. Clonal size and the V and J genes are those of that table, whereas D and trimming came from the DNA. The data show around 370,000 clones, about 93% seen once. The clonotype comes from a woman aged 18-30 years who had recovered from COVID-19. The chain uses TRBV19 and TRBJ2-3, with 12 positions matching TRBD2. The sequenced sample was peripheral blood. The CDR3: CASSRTSGAGTDTQYF. CDR3 coding DNA: TGTGCCAGTAGTAGGACTAGCGGGGCCGGCACAGATACGCAGTATTTT.